These 17 T cell receptor beta chains were sequenced from one sample in a study of post-analysis software for immune sequencing data. General study results and limits: Patients used about five TRBV segments, including TRBV5-6, TRBV5-1 and TRBV20-1, more often than controls.

Their recognized antigens are unknown. cDNA libraries of TCR beta carried unique molecular identifiers. TCRdb independently ran MiXCR on the PCR reads; one entry per CDR3 protein. The sample includes approximately 360,000 distinct CDR3 sequences, less than 40% seen only once; the top ten take around an eighth. Specimen: blood. The source of these receptors is a girl under 18 with multiple sclerosis.

The chain employs TRBV4-1 and TRBJ2-5; a weak D match, TRBD2 (6 bases). The CDR3 has 14 amino acids. The V end was cut by 4 bases, the J end by 4 bases, with 13 bases between. Germline values: CDR1 MGHRA, CDR2 YSYEKL. This CDR3 reads CASSRIQAGETQYF. CDR3 DNA sequence: TGCGCCAGCAGCCGAATCCAAGCGGGAGAGACCCAGTACTTC.

This clonotype was counted only a few times. This chain uses TRBV10-1 with TRBJ2-3; tentatively, D is TRBD2 (5 bases). V was cut by 5 bases and J by 1 base, with 10 bases left in between. Germline CDR1 and CDR2: WNHNN and SYGVQD (reference sequence). The CDR3 totals 14 residues. The CDR3 region has the DNA TGCGCCAGCAGTTCAGCGGTTCGCACAGATACGCAGTATTTT. It translates to CASSSAVRTDTQYF.

This clonotype showed up just once. The chain couples TRBV12-3 or TRBV12-4 to TRBJ1-5, with D possibly matching TRBD1 (6 bases). The CDR3 contains 14 residues. The V and J ends lost 8 bases and 4 bases respectively, with 15 bases between them. CDR3 residues: CASGNLDRNQPQHF. The DNA for the CDR3 is TGTGCCAGCGGGAATTTAGACAGGAATCAGCCCCAGCATTTT.

CDR3 region: CASSIGTANTGELFF. Here the CDR3 DNA reads TGCGCCAGCAGCATCGGGACAGCGAACACCGGGGAGCTGTTTTTT. The genes are TRBV5-1 and TRBJ2-2; 7 bases fit TRBD1. Trimming took 4 bases from V and 0 from J; bases not matched to a gene: 3. The germline CDR1 and CDR2 sequences are SGHRS and YFSETQ. This CDR3 contains 15 residues.

The sample holds a few counts of this clonotype. This chain uses TRBV11-2 with TRBJ2-1, with 7 bases matching TRBD2. Germline CDR1 reads SGHAT; CDR2 reads FQNNGV. The ends lost 5 bases at V and 4 bases at J; junction bases unmatched: 8. The CDR3 totals 15 residues. For the CDR3, the DNA is TGTGCCAGCAGCCCGCGGCGGGGAGGGTACAATGAGCAGTTCTTC. It codes for CASSPRRGGYNEQFF.

This clonotype was counted only a few times. The chain is built from TRBV27 and TRBJ1-1, with D uncertain. Germline V gene data show CDR1 as MNHEY and CDR2 as SMNVEV (reference sequence). The CDR3 contains 14 residues. V lost 7 bases to trimming and J lost 8 bases, with 20 bases between them. The CDR3 loop is CASKSKRRNSEAFF. The CDR3 coding sequence is TGTGCCAGCAAATCGAAAAGGAGAAACTCAGAAGCTTTCTTT.

The chain carries TRBV6-2 or TRBV6-3 and TRBJ2-1; 9 positions match TRBD2. This CDR3 comprises 14 residues. CDR1 and CDR2 (germline): MNHEY, SVGEGT. V trimming: 10 bases; J trimming: 10 bases; junction bases outside the gene matches: 14. This chain's CDR3 is CATRLAVTWGEQFF. DNA for the CDR3: TGTGCCACTAGACTAGCGGTGACCTGGGGAGAGCAGTTCTTC.

CDR3 sequence: CASSYSGVGRVPYGYTF. Written as DNA, the CDR3 is TGTGCCAGCAGTTACTCAGGTGTTGGACGGGTGCCCTATGGCTACACCTTC. V is TRBV6-5 and J is TRBJ1-2; D is unresolved. The length of the CDR3 is 17 residues. The V end was cut by 0 bases, the J end by 4 bases, with 18 bases between. CDR1 and CDR2 (germline): MNHEY, SVGAGI.

This clonotype has more than one count but fewer than ten. The chain combines TRBV5-5 with TRBJ1-1, with D possibly being TRBD1 (6 bases). Trimming removed 0 bases at V and 4 bases at J, with 13 bases between. Germline V gene lookup returns CDR1 SGHKS and CDR2 YYEKEE (reference sequence). CDR3 length equals 15 residues. CDR3 protein: CASSLGFRGSTEAFF. The CDR3 nucleotides read TGTGCCAGCAGCTTGGGCTTCAGGGGTAGCACTGAAGCTTTCTTT.

The rearrangement joins TRBV19 to TRBJ2-3, with 12 bases that match TRBD1. V dropped 5 bases and J dropped 9; count of bases not matched to a gene: 9. CDR1 LNHDA and CDR2 SQIVND come from the germline V gene (reference sequence). CDR3 length: 15 amino acids. DNA of the CDR3: TGTGCCAGTAGTGTAGGGACAGGGGGCGCGGTCACGCAGTATTTT. This sequence encodes CASSVGTGGAVTQYF. Together with reference TRBV19 and TRBJ2-3, the CDR3 gives the full variable domain: DGGITQSPKYLFRKEGQNVTLSCEQNLNHDAMYWYRQDPGQGLRLIYYSQIVNDFQKGDIAEGYSVSREKKESFPLTVTSAQKNPTAFYLCASSVGTGGAVTQYFGPGTRLTVL.

This chain uses TRBV12-3 or TRBV12-4 with TRBJ1-2; D is ambiguous. The CDR3 sequence is 13 residues long. V shed 4 bases and J shed 4 bases, with 10 bases lying between them. The CDR3 is CASSSHAGYGYTF. The CDR3, as DNA: TGTGCCAGCAGTTCCCATGCGGGCTATGGCTACACCTTC.

The chain recombines TRBV11-2 with TRBJ2-7, with 7 positions matching TRBD2. The junction had 9 bases not matched to a gene; V was cut back by 5 bases and J by 2 bases. The CDR3 loop spans 15 amino acids. CDR1 and CDR2 from the germline V gene are SGHAT and FQNNGV. CDR3 region: CASSLTGGRTYEQYF. In DNA form, the CDR3 reads TGTGCCAGCAGCCTGACGGGGGGACGGACCTACGAGCAGTACTTC. Combining the CDR3 with reference TRBV11-2 and TRBJ2-7 gives the whole variable domain EAGVAQSPRYKIIEKRQSVAFWCNPISGHATLYWYQQILGQGPKLLIQFQNNGVVDDSQLPKDRFSAERLKGVDSTLKIQPAKLEDSAVYLCASSLTGGRTYEQYFGPGTRLTVT.

The chain joins TRBV12-3 or TRBV12-4 to TRBJ2-7; D is perhaps TRBD2 (6 bases). Trimming left V 2 bases short and J 5 bases short, with 19 bases between. CDR3 length equals 16 residues. CDR3 sequence (DNA): TGTGCCAGCAGTTTAAGTTCTGCGGGGAATAAGGACGAGCAGTACTTC. Its protein is CASSLSSAGNKDEQYF.

In this sample, this clonotype turned up a few times. The gene calls are TRBV5-1 and TRBJ1-1; 10 bases are shared with TRBD1. CDR3 size: 14 residues. Trimming took 9 bases from V and 6 from J; bases not matched to a gene: 11. Germline-derived CDR1 and CDR2 are SGHRS and YFSETQ. The CDR3 region is CATSTGQGGPEAFF. The DNA of the CDR3 is TGCGCCACCTCAACAGGACAGGGGGGACCTGAAGCTTTCTTT.

This clonotype came up once. The V call is TRBV2, the J call TRBJ2-1; D not resolved. Trimming stripped 2 bases from V and 7 bases from J, with 12 bases between. This CDR3 is 14 amino acids long. Germline V CDR1 and CDR2: SNHLY, FYNNEI. CDR3 amino acids: CASSESYTRNEQFF. The CDR3 region has the DNA TGTGCCAGCAGTGAATCCTACACGAGGAATGAGCAGTTCTTC.

This clonotype was seen a few times. The V call is TRBV28, the J call TRBJ1-5; TRBD1 matches at 8 bases. The CDR3 spans 14 residues. V gave up 11 bases and J gave up 3 bases; unmatched junction bases: 9. CDR1 MDHEN and CDR2 SYDVKM come from the germline V gene. CDR3 loop: CAAGTGGYNQPQHF. The CDR3 region has the DNA TGTGCCGCGGGAACAGGGGGGTACAATCAGCCCCAGCATTTT.

The CDR3 loop is CASSFLPAGGTDTQYF. Here the CDR3 DNA reads TGTGCCAGCAGCTTTCTGCCAGCGGGGGGCACAGATACGCAGTATTTT. The chain employs TRBV7-2 and TRBJ2-3; TRBD2 agrees at 8 bases. V was pared by 3 bases and J by 1 base, with 6 bases of the junction left unmatched. CDR1 SGHTA and CDR2 FQGNSA come from the germline V gene. CDR3 size: 16 residues.